The present TCR beta chain was sequenced within a study of radiation and T cells in renal cell carcinoma (dated by TCRdb to the early 2020s). The study in broad terms: Samples were obtained from a clinical trial, in which 15 Gy stereotactic body radiation therapy was delivered to primary renal cell carcinomas and nephrectomy was performed 4 weeks later. In total, approximately 54 samples, comprising around 26 tumors and some 27 peripheral blood samples, were subjected to TCR beta sequencing. In the approximately 49 samples combined, 4 million to 5 million unique CDR3 nucleotide sequences were found, encoding 3,000,000 or so unique CDR3 amino acid sequences. Paper-wide results and their limitations: Because pretreatment tumor biopsies were not available, the study could not determine whether clonotypes were already present within the tumor at baseline. Top tumor clonotypes rose in blood from baseline to 2 weeks post-radiation, then contracted by 4 weeks, suggesting transient expansion of tumor-resident clones. Tracking of blood repertoire dynamics stopped at approximately four weeks after treatment, with no follow-up past that point. With a single-armed trial design, the study had no way to address how radiation dose or scheduling affects the TCR repertoire.

TCR beta libraries were generated from genomic DNA with the immunoSEQ kit, following the manufacturer's recommendations. To prepare libraries, a first multiplex PCR with proprietary primers was run, followed by a second PCR that added unique barcodes, and a bead cleanup was done after each round. Each sample batch included a kit-provided positive control reaction and a negative control reaction. The final libraries were assessed on an Agilent 4200 TapeStation D1000 ScreenTape, pooled by volume, and quantified by qPCR. Sequencing ran on an Illumina NextSeq500 with a MidOutput 150-cycle cartridge, using 156 Read1 and 15 Index1 cycles with kit custom primers. The pooled library was loaded at roughly 0.9 pM with around 20% PhiX control spiked in. In the paper's pipeline: Vendor-processed data were analyzed in R, with a clonotype defined as all T cells sharing the same CDR3 nucleotide sequence. For clone abundance analyses, frequencies were normalized to the 10,000 most abundant clones in each sample. Public T cell clones, which averaged fewer than five per sample, were removed prior to analysis. Tumor-enriched and baseline blood-enriched clonotypes were defined by at least a 32-fold difference in abundance between compartments. A beta-binomial differential abundance model was applied to find clonotypes that expanded or contracted between blood time points. Tumor-blood repertoire similarity was measured with the Baroni-Urbani and Buser coefficient, and group comparisons used two-tailed Wilcoxon tests in R. TCRdb carries this immuneACCESS record with in-frame sequences only. Its versions omit some clonotypes, under half of them owing to an unresolved V gene in the studies checked, with the rest unexplained. Clone size and the V and J calls come from that table; the DNA yielded D and trimming. This sample is represented by approximately 61,000 clones; around 81% of them were singletons. Roughly 7.4% of the sample is in the top ten clones.

As regards this clone: Its antigen remains undetermined. No qualities accompany the bases; no much larger clone lies one base away.

V is clipped by 0 bases and J by 3 bases, and the sequence between their germline boundaries is 13 bases long. From the cysteine through the phenylalanine, the CDR3 covers 15 amino acids. The DNA shown is the 45-base CDR3, in frame from base 1. Reading the germline V gene (reference sequence) gives CDR1 GTSNPN and CDR2 SVGIG. The time point label of this sample denotes: blood 2 weeks post-SBRT. The sample's treatment or condition label is to be understood as: 15 Gy SBRT to primary tumor, nephrectomy 4 weeks later. To follow tumor-enriched clonotypes, serial peripheral blood was collected from radiation-treated patients at baseline and at 2 weeks and 4 weeks after SBRT. Every patient had renal cell carcinoma of clear cell pathology. The QIAamp DNA Blood Mini Kit (Qiagen) was used to prepare genomic DNA for TCR sequencing. Only samples passing all quality control checks were included in the analyses.

The sequencing used blood, collected from a patient whose treatment included radiotherapy and nephrectomy. This clonotype was obtained from a man aged 60 to 69 with renal cell carcinoma. The chain links TRBV30 with TRBJ2-3, with the D gene uncertain. The sequence in DNA is TGTGCCTGGAGTGTAAGTAGCCTAAGGACAGATACGCAGTATTTT. Its translation is CAWSVSSLRTDTQYF.